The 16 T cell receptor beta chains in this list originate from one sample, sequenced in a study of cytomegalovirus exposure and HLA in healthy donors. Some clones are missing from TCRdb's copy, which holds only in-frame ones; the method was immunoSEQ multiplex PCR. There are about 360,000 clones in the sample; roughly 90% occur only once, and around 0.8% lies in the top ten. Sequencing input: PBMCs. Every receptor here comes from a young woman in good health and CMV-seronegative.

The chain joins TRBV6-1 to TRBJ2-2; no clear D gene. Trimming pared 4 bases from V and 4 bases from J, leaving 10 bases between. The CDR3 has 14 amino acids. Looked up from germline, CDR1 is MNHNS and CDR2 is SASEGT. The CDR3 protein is CASSANYLTGELFF. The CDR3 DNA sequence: TGTGCCAGCAGTGCGAACTATCTCACCGGGGAGCTGTTTTTT.

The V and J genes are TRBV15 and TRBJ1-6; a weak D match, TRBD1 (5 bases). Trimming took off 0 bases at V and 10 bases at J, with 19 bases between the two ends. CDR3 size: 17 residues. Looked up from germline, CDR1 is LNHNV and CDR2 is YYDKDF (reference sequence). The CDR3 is CATSRDSGWRGGSPLHF. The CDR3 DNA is TGTGCCACCAGCAGAGATTCTGGGTGGAGGGGAGGCTCACCCCTCCACTTT. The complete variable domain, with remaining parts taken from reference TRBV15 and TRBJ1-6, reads DAMVIQNPRYQVTQFGKPVTLSCSQTLNHNVMYWYQQKSSQAPKLLFHYYDKDFNNEADTPDNFQSRRPNTSFCFLDIRSPGLGDTAMYLCATSRDSGWRGGSPLHFGNGTRLTVT.

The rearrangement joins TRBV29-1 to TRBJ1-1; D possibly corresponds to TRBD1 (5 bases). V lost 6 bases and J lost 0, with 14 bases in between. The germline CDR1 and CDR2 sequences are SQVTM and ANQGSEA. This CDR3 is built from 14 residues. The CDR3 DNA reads TGCAGCGTCAACAGGTACCAATTGAACACTGAAGCTTTCTTT. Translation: CSVNRYQLNTEAFF. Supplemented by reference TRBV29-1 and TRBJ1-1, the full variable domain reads SAVISQKPSRDICQRGTSLTIQCQVDSQVTMMFWYRQQPGQSLTLIATANQGSEATYESGFVIDKFPISRPNLTFSTLTVSNMSPEDSSIYLCSVNRYQLNTEAFFGQGTRLTVV.

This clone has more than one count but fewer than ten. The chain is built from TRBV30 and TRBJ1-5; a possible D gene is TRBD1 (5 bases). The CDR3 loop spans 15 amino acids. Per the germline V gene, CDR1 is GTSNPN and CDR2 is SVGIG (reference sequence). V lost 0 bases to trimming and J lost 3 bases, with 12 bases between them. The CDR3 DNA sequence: TGTGCCTGGAGTGTACTGTCAGGGTCCAATCAGCCCCAGCATTTT. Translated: CAWSVLSGSNQPQHF. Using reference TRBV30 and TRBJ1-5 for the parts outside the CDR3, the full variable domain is SQTIHQWPATLVQPVGSPLSLECTVEGTSNPNLYWYRQAAGRGLQLLFYSVGIGQISSEVPQNLSASRPQDRQFILSSKKLLLSDSGFYLCAWSVLSGSNQPQHFGDGTRLSIL.

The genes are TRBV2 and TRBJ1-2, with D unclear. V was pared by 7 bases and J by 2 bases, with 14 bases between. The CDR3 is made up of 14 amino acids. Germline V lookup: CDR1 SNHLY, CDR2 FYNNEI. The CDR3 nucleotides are TGTGCCAGCACTCAGCGTTCACGGAACTATGGCTACACCTTC. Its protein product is CASTQRSRNYGYTF.

The CDR3 spells CASRQGTNTEAFF. The CDR3 bases are TGTGCCAGCAGGCAGGGTACGAACACTGAAGCTTTCTTT. The V call is TRBV27, the J call TRBJ1-1; TRBD1 might be the D (5 bases). Between the trimmed V and J ends, which lost 6 bases and 1 base, there was a span of 9 bases. The CDR3 consists of 13 residues. Per germline, CDR1 MNHEY and CDR2 SMNVEV (reference sequence).

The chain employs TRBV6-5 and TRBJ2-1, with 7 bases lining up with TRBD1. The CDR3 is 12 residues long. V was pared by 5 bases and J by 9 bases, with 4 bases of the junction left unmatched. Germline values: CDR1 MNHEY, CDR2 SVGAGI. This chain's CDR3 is CASSAGDSEQFF. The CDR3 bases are TGTGCCAGCAGTGCCGGGGACAGTGAGCAGTTCTTC.

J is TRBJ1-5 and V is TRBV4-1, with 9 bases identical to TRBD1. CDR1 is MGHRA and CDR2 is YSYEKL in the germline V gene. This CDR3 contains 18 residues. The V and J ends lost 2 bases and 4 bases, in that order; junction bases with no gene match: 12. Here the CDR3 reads CASSQKAPQGAGNQPQHF. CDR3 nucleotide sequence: TGCGCCAGCAGCCAAAAGGCCCCACAGGGGGCCGGGAATCAGCCCCAGCATTTT.

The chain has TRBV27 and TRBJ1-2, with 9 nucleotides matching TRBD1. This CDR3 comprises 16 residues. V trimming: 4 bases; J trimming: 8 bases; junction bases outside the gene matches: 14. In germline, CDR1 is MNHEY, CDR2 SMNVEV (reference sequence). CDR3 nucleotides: TGTGCCAGCAGTTCACTCCGGACAGGGGAAGTGGGGGGCTACACCTTC. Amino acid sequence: CASSSLRTGEVGGYTF.

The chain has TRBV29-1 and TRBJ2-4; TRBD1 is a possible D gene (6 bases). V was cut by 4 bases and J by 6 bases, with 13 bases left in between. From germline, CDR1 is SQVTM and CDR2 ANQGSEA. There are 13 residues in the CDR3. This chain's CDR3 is CSVGAPDRNIQYF. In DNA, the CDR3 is TGCAGCGTTGGGGCCCCGGACAGAAACATTCAGTACTTC.

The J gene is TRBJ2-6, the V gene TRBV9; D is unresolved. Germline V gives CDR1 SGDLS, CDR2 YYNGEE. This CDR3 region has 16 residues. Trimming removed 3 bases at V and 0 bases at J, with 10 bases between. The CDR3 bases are TGTGCCAGCAGCGCCGACATAACCTCTGGGGCCAACGTCCTGACTTTC. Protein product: CASSADITSGANVLTF. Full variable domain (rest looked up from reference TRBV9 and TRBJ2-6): DSGVTQTPKHLITATGQRVTLRCSPRSGDLSVYWYQQSLDQGLQFLIQYYNGEERAKGNILERFSAQQFPDLHSELNLSSLELGDSALYFCASSADITSGANVLTFGAGSRLTVL.

The CDR3 region has the DNA TGTGCCAGCAGCTTTCAATCTAACTATGGCTACACCTTC. This gives the protein CASSFQSNYGYTF. The chain employs TRBV7-9 and TRBJ1-2; D is unclear. The germline V gene has CDR1 SEHNR and CDR2 FQNEAQ (reference sequence). V was cut by 3 bases and J by 0 bases, with 5 bases left in between. The CDR3 contains 13 residues.

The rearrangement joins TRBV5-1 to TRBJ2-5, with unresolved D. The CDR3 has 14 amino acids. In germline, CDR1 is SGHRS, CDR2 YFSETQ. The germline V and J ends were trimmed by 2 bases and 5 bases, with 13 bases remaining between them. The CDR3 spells CASSLGERWETQYF. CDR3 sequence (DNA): TGCGCCAGCAGCTTAGGCGAGCGATGGGAGACCCAGTACTTC. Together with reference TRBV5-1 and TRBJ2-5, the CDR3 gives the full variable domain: KAGVTQTPRYLIKTRGQQVTLSCSPISGHRSVSWYQQTPGQGLQFLFEYFSETQRNKGNFPGRFSGRQFSNSRSEMNVSTLELGDSALYLCASSLGERWETQYFGPGTRLLVL.

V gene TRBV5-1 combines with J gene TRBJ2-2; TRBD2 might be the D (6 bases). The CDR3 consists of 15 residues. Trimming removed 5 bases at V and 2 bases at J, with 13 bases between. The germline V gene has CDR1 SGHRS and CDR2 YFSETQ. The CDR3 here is CASSLPGTNTGELFF. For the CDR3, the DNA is TGCGCCAGCAGTCTTCCCGGGACTAACACCGGGGAGCTGTTTTTT.

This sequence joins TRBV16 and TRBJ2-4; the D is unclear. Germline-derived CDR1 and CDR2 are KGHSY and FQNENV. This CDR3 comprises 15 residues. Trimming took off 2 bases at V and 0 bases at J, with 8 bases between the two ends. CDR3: CASSQGRLAKNIQYF. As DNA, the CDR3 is TGTGCCAGCAGCCAAGGCAGGCTAGCCAAAAACATTCAGTACTTC. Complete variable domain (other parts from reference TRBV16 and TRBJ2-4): GEEVAQTPKHLVRGEGQKAKLYCAPIKGHSYVFWYQQVLKNEFKFLISFQNENVFDETGMPKERFSAKCLPNSPCSLEIQATKLEDSAVYFCASSQGRLAKNIQYFGAGTRLSVL.

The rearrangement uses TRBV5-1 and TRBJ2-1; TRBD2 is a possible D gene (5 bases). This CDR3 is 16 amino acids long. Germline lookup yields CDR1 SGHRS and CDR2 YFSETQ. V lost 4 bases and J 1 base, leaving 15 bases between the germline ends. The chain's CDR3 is CASSPNPRESYNEQFF. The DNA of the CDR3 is TGCGCCAGCAGCCCAAATCCGAGGGAGTCCTACAATGAGCAGTTCTTC.